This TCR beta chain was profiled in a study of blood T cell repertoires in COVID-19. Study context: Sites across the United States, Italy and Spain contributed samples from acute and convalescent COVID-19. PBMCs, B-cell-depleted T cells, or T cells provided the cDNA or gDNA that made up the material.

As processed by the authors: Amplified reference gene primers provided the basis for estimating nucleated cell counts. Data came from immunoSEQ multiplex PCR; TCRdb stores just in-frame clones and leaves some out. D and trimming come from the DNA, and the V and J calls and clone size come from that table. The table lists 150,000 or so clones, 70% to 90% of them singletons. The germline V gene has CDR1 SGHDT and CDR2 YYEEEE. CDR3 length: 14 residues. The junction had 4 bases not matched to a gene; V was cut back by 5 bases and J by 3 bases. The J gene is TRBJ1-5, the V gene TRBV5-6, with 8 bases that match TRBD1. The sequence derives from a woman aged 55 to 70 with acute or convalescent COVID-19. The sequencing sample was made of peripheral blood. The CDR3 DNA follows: TGTGCCAGCAGTTGGACAGGGAACAATCAGCCCCAGCATTTT. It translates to CASSWTGNNQPQHF.